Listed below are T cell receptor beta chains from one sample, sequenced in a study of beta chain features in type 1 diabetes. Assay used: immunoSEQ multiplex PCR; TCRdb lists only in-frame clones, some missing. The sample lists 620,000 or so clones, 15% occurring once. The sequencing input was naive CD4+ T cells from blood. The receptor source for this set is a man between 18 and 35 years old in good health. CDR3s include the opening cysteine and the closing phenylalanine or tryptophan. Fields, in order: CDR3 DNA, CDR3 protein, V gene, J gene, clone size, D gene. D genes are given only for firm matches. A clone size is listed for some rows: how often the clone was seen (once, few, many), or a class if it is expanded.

TGCGCCAGCAGCTTGGCCGGATCCGCGGCAAGGTCATATGGCTACACCTTC	CASSLAGSAARSYGYTF	TRBV5-1	TRBJ1-2	-	-
TGTGCCAGCAGCCGTATCCTTCGCACAGATACGCAGTATTTT	CASSRILRTDTQYF	TRBV11-2	TRBJ2-3	few	-
TGTGCCAGCAGCTTAGTATCCCTATACGAGCAGTACTTC	CASSLVSLYEQYF	TRBV11-2	TRBJ2-7	-	-
TGTGCCACCAGAGGTTGGGCAACCCAAGAGACCCAGTACTTC	CATRGWATQETQYF	TRBV19	TRBJ2-5	-	-
TGTGCCAGCAGCTTAGCGTGGGATACGCAGTATTTT	CASSLAWDTQYF	TRBV11-2	TRBJ2-3	-	-
TGTGCCAGCAACATACAAACCGGACGGGTCAATCAGCCCCAGCATTTT	CASNIQTGRVNQPQHF	TRBV28	TRBJ1-5	-	-
TGCGCCAGCAGCCATGGACCGATCGGTCAGGGCGGGGAGCTGTTTTTT	CASSHGPIGQGGELFF	TRBV4-1	TRBJ2-2	-	-
TGTGCCAGCAGCGTGTCCACAGGGGGTGAGCAGTTCTTC	CASSVSTGGEQFF	TRBV9	TRBJ2-1	few	TRBD1
TGTGCCAGCAGTGGGACAGGGATGAAAGCTTTCTTT	CASSGTGMKAFF	TRBV2	TRBJ1-1	-	TRBD1
TGTGCCAGCACGGGGACTAGTAATCAGGCCGAGCAGTACTTC	CASTGTSNQAEQYF	TRBV10-3	TRBJ2-7	few	TRBD2
TGTGCCAGCAGCTTAGTTTGGCCGCTACAGCTCCAATATGGCTACACCTTC	CASSLVWPLQLQYGYTF	TRBV7-9	TRBJ1-2	-	-
TGTGCCAGCAGCTCTAGACTTGGCACAGATACGCAGTATTTT	CASSSRLGTDTQYF	TRBV7-2	TRBJ2-3	-	-
TGTGCCAGTACCGGAGCAGGCAATCAGCCCCAGCATTTT	CASTGAGNQPQHF	TRBV6-6	TRBJ1-5	-	-
TGTGCCATCAGTGAGTCGCGACAGGGGAGGGGATCGCCCTACGAGCAGTACTTC	CAISESRQGRGSPYEQYF	TRBV10-3	TRBJ2-7	-	-
TGTGCCAGCAGTTATGGGACAGTGCGATACGAGCAGTACTTC	CASSYGTVRYEQYF	TRBV6-5	TRBJ2-7	-	TRBD1
TGTGCCAGCAGTGAAATCAATGAGCAGTTCTTC	CASSEINEQFF	TRBV2	TRBJ2-1	few	-
TGTGCCAGCAGTGAACAAACAGGACGCCAGCCCTTC	CASSEQTGRQPF	TRBV2	TRBJ2-4	-	-
TGTGCCAGCAGCTACGGACAGGGGGGTATCCAAGAGACCCAGTACTTC	CASSYGQGGIQETQYF	TRBV9	TRBJ2-5	few	TRBD1
TGTGCCAGCAGCTTAGGGCGGATGAACACTGAAGCTTTCTTT	CASSLGRMNTEAFF	TRBV7-2	TRBJ1-1	-	-
TGTGCTGAAGGCGGGACAGGGGATTTTTCCGGGGAGCTGTTTTTT	CAEGGTGDFSGELFF	TRBV7-7	TRBJ2-2	-	TRBD1
TGTGCCAGCTCACCGGACCGGGCGAACACTGAAGCTTTCTTT	CASSPDRANTEAFF	TRBV18	TRBJ1-1	few	-
TGTGCCTGGAGTCCTCAAGGGGCATTATCCTACGAGCAGTACTTC	CAWSPQGALSYEQYF	TRBV30	TRBJ2-7	-	-
TGTGCCAGCAGTTTATTCTTCGGGGACAGGTTTCAAAGCTCCTACGAGCAGTACTTC	CASSLFFGDRFQSSYEQYF	TRBV27	TRBJ2-7	-	TRBD1
TGTGCCAGCAGCAGGGGGTCCGCTCCCTACGAGCAGTACTTC	CASSRGSAPYEQYF	TRBV7-2	TRBJ2-7	few	-